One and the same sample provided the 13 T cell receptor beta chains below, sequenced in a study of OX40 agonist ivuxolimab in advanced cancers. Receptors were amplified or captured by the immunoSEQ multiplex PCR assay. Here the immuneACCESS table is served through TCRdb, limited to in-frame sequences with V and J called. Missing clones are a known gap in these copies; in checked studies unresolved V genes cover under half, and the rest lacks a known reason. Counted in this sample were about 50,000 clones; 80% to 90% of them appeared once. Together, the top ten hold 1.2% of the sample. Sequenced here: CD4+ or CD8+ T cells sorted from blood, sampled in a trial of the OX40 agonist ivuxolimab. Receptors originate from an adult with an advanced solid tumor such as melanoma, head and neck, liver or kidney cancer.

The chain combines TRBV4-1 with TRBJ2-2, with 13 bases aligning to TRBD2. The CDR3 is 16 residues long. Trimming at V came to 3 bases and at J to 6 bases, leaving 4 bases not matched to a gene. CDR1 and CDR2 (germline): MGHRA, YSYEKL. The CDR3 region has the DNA TGCGCCAGCAGCCATTTACTAGCGGGAGGGCCCGGGGAGCTGTTTTTT. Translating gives CASSHLLAGGPGELFF.

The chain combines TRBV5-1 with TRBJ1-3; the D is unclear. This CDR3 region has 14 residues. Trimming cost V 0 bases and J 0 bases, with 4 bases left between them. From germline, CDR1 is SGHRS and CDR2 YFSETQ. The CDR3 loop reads CASSLGSSGNTIYF. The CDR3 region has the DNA TGCGCCAGCAGCTTGGGAAGCTCTGGAAACACCATATATTTT.

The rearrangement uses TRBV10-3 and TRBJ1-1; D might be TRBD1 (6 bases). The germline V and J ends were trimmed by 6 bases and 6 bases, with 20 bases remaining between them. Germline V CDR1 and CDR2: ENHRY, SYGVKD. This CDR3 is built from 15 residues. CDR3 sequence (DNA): TGTGCCATCAGACCTACGGCCAACAGGGAACCTGAAGCTTTCTTT. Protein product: CAIRPTANREPEAFF.

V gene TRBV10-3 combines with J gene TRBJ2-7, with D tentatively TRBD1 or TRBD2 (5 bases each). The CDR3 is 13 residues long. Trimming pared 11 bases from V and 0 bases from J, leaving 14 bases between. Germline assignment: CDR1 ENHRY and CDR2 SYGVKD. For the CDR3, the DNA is TGTGCCTCTTGGGACGGTAGCTCCTACGAGCAGTACTTC. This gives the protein CASWDGSSYEQYF.

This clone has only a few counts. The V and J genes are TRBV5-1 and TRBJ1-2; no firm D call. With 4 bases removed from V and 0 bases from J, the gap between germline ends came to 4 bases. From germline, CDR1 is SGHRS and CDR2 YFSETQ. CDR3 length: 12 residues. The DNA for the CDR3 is TGCGCCAGCAGCACAGCTAACTATGGCTACACCTTC. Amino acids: CASSTANYGYTF. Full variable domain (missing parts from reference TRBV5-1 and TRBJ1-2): KAGVTQTPRYLIKTRGQQVTLSCSPISGHRSVSWYQQTPGQGLQFLFEYFSETQRNKGNFPGRFSGRQFSNSRSEMNVSTLELGDSALYLCASSTANYGYTFGSGTRLTVV.

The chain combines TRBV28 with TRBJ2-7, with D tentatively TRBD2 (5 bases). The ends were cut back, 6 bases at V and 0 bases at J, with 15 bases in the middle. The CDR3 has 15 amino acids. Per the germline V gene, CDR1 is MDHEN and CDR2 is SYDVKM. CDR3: CASSRTERSSYEQYF. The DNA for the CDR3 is TGTGCCAGCAGCCGAACTGAGCGGTCCTCCTACGAGCAGTACTTC.

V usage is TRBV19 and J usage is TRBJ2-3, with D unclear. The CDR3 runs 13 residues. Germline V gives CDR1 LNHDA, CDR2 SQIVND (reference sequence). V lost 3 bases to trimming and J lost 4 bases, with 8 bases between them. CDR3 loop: CASSIGRADTQYF. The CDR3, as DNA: TGTGCCAGTAGTATCGGCCGGGCAGATACGCAGTATTTT.

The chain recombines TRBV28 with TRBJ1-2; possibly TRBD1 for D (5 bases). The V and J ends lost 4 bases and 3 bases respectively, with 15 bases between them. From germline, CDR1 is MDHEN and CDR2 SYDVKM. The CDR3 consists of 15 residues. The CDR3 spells CASSSPQGEDYGYTF. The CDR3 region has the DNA TGTGCCAGCAGTTCCCCCCAAGGGGAGGACTATGGCTACACCTTC.

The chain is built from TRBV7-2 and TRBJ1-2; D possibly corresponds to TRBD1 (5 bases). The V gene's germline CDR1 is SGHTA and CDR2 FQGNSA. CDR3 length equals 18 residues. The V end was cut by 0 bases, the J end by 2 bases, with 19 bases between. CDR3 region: CASSLARGGGRWNYGYTF. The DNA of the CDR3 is TGTGCCAGCAGCTTAGCGAGGGGTGGAGGGAGGTGGAACTATGGCTACACCTTC.

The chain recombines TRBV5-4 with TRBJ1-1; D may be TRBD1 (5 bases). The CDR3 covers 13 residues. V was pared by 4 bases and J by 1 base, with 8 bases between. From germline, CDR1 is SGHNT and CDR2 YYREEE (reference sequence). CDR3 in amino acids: CASSIDRNTEAFF. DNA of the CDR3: TGTGCCAGCAGCATCGACAGGAACACTGAAGCTTTCTTT.

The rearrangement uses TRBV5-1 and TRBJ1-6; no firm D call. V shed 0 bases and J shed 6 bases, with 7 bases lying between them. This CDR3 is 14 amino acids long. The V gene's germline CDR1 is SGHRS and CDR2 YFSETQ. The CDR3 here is CASSLGGANSPLHF. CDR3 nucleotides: TGCGCCAGCAGCTTGGGTGGCGCTAATTCACCCCTCCACTTT.

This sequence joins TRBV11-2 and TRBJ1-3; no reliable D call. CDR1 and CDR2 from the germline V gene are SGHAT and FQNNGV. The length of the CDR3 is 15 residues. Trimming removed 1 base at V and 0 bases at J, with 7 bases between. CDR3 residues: CASSLGFSSGNTIYF. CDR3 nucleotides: TGTGCCAGCAGCTTAGGGTTTAGCTCTGGAAACACCATATATTTT.

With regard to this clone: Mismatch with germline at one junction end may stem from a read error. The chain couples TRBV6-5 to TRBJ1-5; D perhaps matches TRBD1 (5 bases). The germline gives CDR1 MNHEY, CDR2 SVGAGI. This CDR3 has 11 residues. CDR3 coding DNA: TGTGCGTCGGGGGTCAATCAGTCCCAGCATTTT. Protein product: CASGVNQSQHF.